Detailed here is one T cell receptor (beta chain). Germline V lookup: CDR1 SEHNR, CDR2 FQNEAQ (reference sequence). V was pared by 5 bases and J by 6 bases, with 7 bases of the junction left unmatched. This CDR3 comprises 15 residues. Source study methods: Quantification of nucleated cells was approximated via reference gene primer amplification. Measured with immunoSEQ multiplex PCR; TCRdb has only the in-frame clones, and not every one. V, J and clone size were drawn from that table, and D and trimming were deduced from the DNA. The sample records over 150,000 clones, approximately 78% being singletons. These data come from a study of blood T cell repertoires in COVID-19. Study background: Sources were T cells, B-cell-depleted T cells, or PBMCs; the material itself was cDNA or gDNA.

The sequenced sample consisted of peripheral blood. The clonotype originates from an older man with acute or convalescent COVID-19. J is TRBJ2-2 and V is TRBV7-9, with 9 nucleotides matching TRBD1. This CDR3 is CASSALQGAAGELFF. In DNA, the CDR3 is TGTGCCAGCAGCGCGTTACAGGGGGCGGCCGGGGAGCTGTTTTTT. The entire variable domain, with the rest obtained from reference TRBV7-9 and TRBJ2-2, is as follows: DTGVSQNPRHKITKRGQNVTFRCDPISEHNRLYWYRQTLGQGPEFLTYFQNEAQLEKSRLLSDRFSAERPKGSFSTLEIQRTEQGDSAMYLCASSALQGAAGELFFGEGSRLTVL.